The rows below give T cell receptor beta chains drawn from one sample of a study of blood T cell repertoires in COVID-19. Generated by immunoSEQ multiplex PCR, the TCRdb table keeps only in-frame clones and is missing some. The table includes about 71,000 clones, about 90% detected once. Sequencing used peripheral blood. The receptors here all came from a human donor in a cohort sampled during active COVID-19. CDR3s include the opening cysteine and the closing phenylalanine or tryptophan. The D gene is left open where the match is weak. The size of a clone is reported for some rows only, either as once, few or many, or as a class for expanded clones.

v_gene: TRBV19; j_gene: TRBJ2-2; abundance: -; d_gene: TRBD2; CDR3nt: TGTGCCAGTAGGAGCGGGAGTAGCCCCGGGGAGCTGTTTTTT; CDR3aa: CASRSGSSPGELFF
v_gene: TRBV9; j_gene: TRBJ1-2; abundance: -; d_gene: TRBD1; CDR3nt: TGTGCCAGCAGCTTAACAGGGGGCGCGAGCAATGGCTACACCTTC; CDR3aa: CASSLTGGASNGYTF
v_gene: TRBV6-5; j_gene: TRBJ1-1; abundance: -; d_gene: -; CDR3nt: TGTGCCAGCAAGTCGGAGGGGAATCAAGCTTTCTTT; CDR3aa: CASKSEGNQAFF
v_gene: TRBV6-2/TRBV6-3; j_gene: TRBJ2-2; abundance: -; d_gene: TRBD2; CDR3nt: TGTGCCAGCAGTGTCATGCGACGGGAGGGTTATCCCGGGGAGCTGTTTTTT; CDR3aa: CASSVMRREGYPGELFF
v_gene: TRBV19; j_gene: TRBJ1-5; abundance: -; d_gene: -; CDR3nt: TGTGCCAGTAGTATGGACAGACAGAATCAGCCCCAGCATTTT; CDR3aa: CASSMDRQNQPQHF
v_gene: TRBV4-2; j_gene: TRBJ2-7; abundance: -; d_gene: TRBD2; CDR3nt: TGTGCCAGCAGCCAAGATTTAGCTAGCGGGGGATTTTCCTACGAGCAGTACTTC; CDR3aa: CASSQDLASGGFSYEQYF
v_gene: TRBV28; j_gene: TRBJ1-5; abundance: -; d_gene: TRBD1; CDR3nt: TGTGCCAGCAGTCCCACGTACCCCGGGACAGGGGGGATAAGCAATCAGCCCCAGCATTTT; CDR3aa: CASSPTYPGTGGISNQPQHF
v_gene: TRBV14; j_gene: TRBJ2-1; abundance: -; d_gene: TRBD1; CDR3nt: TGTGCCAGCAGCCGGTGGGACAGGGAGGTCAATGAGCAGTTCTTC; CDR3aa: CASSRWDREVNEQFF
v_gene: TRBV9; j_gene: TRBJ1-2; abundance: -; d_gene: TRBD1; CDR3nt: TGTGCCAGCAGCGTCTTGGGACAGGGTAACTATGGCTACACCTTC; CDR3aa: CASSVLGQGNYGYTF
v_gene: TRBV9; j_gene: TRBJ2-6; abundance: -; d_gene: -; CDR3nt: TGTGCCAGCAGCGTAGGCTCGAGACAGACCAACGTCCTGACTTTC; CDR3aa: CASSVGSRQTNVLTF
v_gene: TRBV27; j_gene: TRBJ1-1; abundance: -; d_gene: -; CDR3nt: TGTGCCAGCAGTTCACACACACAGGGTGAAGCTTTCTTT; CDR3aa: CASSSHTQGEAFF
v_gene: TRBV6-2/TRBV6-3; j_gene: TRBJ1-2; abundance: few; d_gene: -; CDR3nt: TGTGCCAGCAGCCTACAGGGATTCTATGGCTACACCTTC; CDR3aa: CASSLQGFYGYTF
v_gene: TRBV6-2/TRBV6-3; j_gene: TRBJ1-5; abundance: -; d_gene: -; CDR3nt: TGTGCCAGCAGTTACTCTGGGGGCCGTCAGCCCCAGCATTTT; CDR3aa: CASSYSGGRQPQHF
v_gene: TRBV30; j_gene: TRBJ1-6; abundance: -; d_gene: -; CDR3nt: TGTGCCTGGAGGAGGGGAACAGGGAACTATAATTCACCCCTCCACTTT; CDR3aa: CAWRRGTGNYNSPLHF
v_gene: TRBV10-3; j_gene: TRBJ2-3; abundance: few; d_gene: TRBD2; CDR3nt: TGTGCCAGCTTGAGGGAGGGAACAGATACGCAGTATTTT; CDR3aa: CASLREGTDTQYF
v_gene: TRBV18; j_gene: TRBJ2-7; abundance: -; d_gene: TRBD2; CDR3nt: TGTGCCAGCTCATCAGGGACTAGCGTCAGGATCAGAGAGCAGTACTTC; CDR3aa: CASSSGTSVRIREQYF
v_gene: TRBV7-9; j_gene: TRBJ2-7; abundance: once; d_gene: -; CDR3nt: TGTGCCAGCAGCTTCACCGAGGCCCCGACGGACGAGCAGTACTTC; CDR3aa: CASSFTEAPTDEQYF
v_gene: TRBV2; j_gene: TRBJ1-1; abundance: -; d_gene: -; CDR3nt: TGTGCCAGCACCCGGGGGGGCGGGAGGACTGAAGCTTTCTTT; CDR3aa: CASTRGGGRTEAFF
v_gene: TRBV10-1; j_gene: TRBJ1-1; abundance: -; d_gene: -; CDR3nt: TGCGCCAGCAGTGAGTCGGGCGGGAATGAAGCTTTCTTT; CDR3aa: CASSESGGNEAFF
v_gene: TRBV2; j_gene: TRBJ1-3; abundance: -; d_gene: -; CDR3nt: TGTGCCAGCAGAGATCAGGGCACCGAGGGAAACACCATATATTTT; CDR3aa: CASRDQGTEGNTIYF